This is a list of T cell receptor beta chains from one sample in a study of CD8+ T cells in alopecia areata. Sequencing used immunoSEQ multiplex PCR; TCRdb keeps in-frame clones, though not all of them. The sample shows 190,000 or so clones, 45% to 75% of them seen only once. The specimen was CD4+ T cells sorted from blood, collected at week 4, from a patient treated with tofacitinib. These receptors came from a human donor with alopecia areata. CDR3s include the opening cysteine and the closing phenylalanine or tryptophan. Fields, in order: J gene, V gene, clone size, D gene, CDR3 protein, CDR3 DNA. The D gene is left open where the match is weak. Size is stated for part of the rows, as once, few or many counts, or as a class when the clone is expanded.

TRBJ2-1 TRBV25-1 NA TRBD2 CASSEEVAGGHEQFF TGTGCCAGCAGTGAAGAAGTAGCGGGGGGGCACGAGCAGTTCTTC
TRBJ1-1 TRBV5-8 many NA CASSFEKGRRLAFF TGTGCCAGCAGCTTTGAGAAGGGGCGGCGTTTGGCTTTCTTT
TRBJ2-5 TRBV28 once NA CASSNEGEVTQYF TGTGCCAGCAGTAATGAGGGGGAGGTGACCCAGTACTTC
TRBJ2-2 TRBV2 few TRBD1 CASSEGGTGHTGELFF TGTGCCAGCAGTGAGGGCGGGACAGGGCACACCGGGGAGCTGTTTTTT
TRBJ1-6 TRBV6-5 NA NA CASTTMDPLESPLHF TGTGCCAGCACCACCATGGACCCCCTAGAATCACCCCTCCACTTT
TRBJ1-5 TRBV6-1 few NA CASSDQGTMGNQPQHF TGTGCCAGCAGTGATCAGGGGACCATGGGCAATCAGCCCCAGCATTTT
TRBJ2-3 TRBV9 NA NA CASSAQGTDTQYF TGTGCCAGCAGCGCCCAGGGTACAGATACGCAGTATTTT
TRBJ2-2 TRBV25-1 NA TRBD1 CASRQGAHTGELFF TGTGCCAGCAGACAGGGGGCGCACACCGGGGAGCTGTTTTTT
TRBJ1-1 TRBV4-1 NA NA CASSQPEGTEAFF TGCGCCAGCAGCCAGCCCGAGGGGACTGAAGCTTTCTTT
TRBJ2-7 TRBV4-1 NA NA CASSLPRGHEQYF TGCGCCAGCAGTTTACCTCGAGGGCACGAGCAGTACTTC
TRBJ2-7 TRBV30 NA NA CASLQRGDYEQYF TGTGCCAGTCTACAGAGGGGGGACTACGAGCAGTACTTC
TRBJ1-2 TRBV2 few NA CASKNLRGYGYTF TGTGCCAGCAAGAACCTACGGGGCTATGGCTACACCTTC
TRBJ2-4 TRBV12-5 few NA CASGLDIAKNIQYF TGTGCTAGTGGTTTGGACATAGCCAAAAACATTCAGTACTTC
TRBJ2-2 TRBV25-1 NA TRBD2 CASSPFSGSGGELFF TGTGCCAGCAGTCCGTTTAGCGGGAGTGGCGGGGAGCTGTTTTTT
TRBJ2-5 TRBV6-5 NA NA CASSGKETQYF TGTGCCAGCAGTGGAAAAGAGACCCAGTACTTC
TRBJ1-1 TRBV29-1 few TRBD1 CSVEARGTNTEAFF TGCAGCGTTGAAGCCAGGGGGACTAACACTGAAGCTTTCTTT
TRBJ1-1 TRBV7-2 NA NA CASRPGMDTEAFF TGTGCCAGCAGGCCAGGGATGGACACTGAAGCTTTCTTT
TRBJ1-2 TRBV30 NA NA CAWSDDGNYGYTF TGTGCCTGGAGTGACGACGGTAACTATGGCTACACCTTC
TRBJ2-1 TRBV30 once NA CAWIGYGSYNEQFF TGTGCCTGGATAGGCTATGGCTCCTACAATGAGCAGTTCTTC
TRBJ1-2 TRBV28 few NA CASNLDGLKGYTF TGTGCCAGCAATCTCGACGGGCTTAAAGGCTACACCTTC